Shown below are 26 T cell receptor beta chains from a single sample sequenced in a study of T cell responses to AZD1222 COVID-19 vaccine. Sequencing was performed with immunoSEQ multiplex PCR; in TCRdb, only in-frame clones are kept and a portion is missing. The sample lists roughly 110,000 clones, almost 90% occurring once. The sample consisted of peripheral blood, taken on day 0 of AZD1222 vaccination. The receptor set was obtained from an adult in good health.

Only one count was recorded for this clone. The gene calls are TRBV14 and TRBJ2-4; 14 bases are shared with TRBD2. J lost 9 bases, V lost 5 bases, and 15 bases had no gene match. Germline CDR1 and CDR2: SGHDN and FVKESK. The CDR3 has 18 residues. CDR3 residues: CASSARPGLAGVEGIQYF. As DNA, the CDR3 is TGTGCCAGCAGCGCGCGCCCGGGACTAGCGGGAGTAGAGGGCATTCAGTACTTC.

The chain links TRBV4-1 to TRBJ2-1, with 9 bases aligning to TRBD2. Unmatched junction bases numbered 8, after V lost 0 bases and J lost 8 bases. Germline CDR1 is MGHRA and CDR2 is YSYEKL. CDR3 length equals 16 residues. Here the CDR3 reads CASSQEKAGGRYEQFF. As DNA, the CDR3 is TGCGCCAGCAGCCAAGAGAAAGCGGGAGGCCGTTATGAGCAGTTCTTC.

The genes are TRBV20-1 and TRBJ1-4; D gene uncertain. The germline CDR1 and CDR2 sequences are DFQATT and SNEGSKA (reference sequence). CDR3 length equals 11 residues. Here the CDR3 DNA reads TGCAGCTTATTGGCTAATGAAAAACTGTTTTTT. Its translation is CSLLANEKLFF.

This rearrangement joins TRBV5-1 to TRBJ1-2; TRBD1 matches 9 bases. The junction had 2 bases not matched to a gene; V was cut back by 0 bases and J by 2 bases. The germline CDR1 and CDR2 sequences are SGHRS and YFSETQ. The CDR3 covers 15 residues. The CDR3 coding sequence is TGCGCCAGCAGCTTGGTCGGGACAGGGAACTATGGCTACACCTTC. It encodes CASSLVGTGNYGYTF. Combining the CDR3 with reference TRBV5-1 and TRBJ1-2 gives the whole variable domain KAGVTQTPRYLIKTRGQQVTLSCSPISGHRSVSWYQQTPGQGLQFLFEYFSETQRNKGNFPGRFSGRQFSNSRSEMNVSTLELGDSALYLCASSLVGTGNYGYTFGSGTRLTVV.

CDR3 coding DNA: TGCGCCAGCACCCCCGGAGGGGAGGGTGGCTACACCTTC. Translating gives CASTPGGEGGYTF. This chain connects TRBV5-1 to TRBJ1-2; tentatively, D is TRBD1 (5 bases). The CDR3 is 13 residues long. V was clipped by 6 bases and J by 7 bases, with 16 bases between them. The germline V gene has CDR1 SGHRS and CDR2 YFSETQ.

V gene TRBV4-3 combines with J gene TRBJ2-4; the D is unclear. The germline CDR1 and CDR2 sequences are LGHNA and YSLEER. CDR3 length: 15 amino acids. V lost 2 bases and J lost 1, with 9 bases in between. The CDR3 bases are TGCGCCAGCAGCCAAACGGTAAAGGCCAAAAACATTCAGTACTTC. Amino acids: CASSQTVKAKNIQYF.

CDR3 amino acids: CATSRGTTNDNEQFF. The DNA of the CDR3 is TGTGCCACCAGCAGAGGTACGACTAACGACAATGAGCAGTTCTTC. The chain has TRBV15 and TRBJ2-1; D might be TRBD2 (5 bases). This CDR3 is 15 amino acids long. Trimming pared 1 base from V and 5 bases from J, leaving 12 bases between. From germline, CDR1 is LNHNV and CDR2 YYDKDF (reference sequence).

The chain carries TRBV6-6 and TRBJ1-5; 8 bases are a match to TRBD1. CDR1 is MNHNY and CDR2 is SVGAGI in the germline V gene (reference sequence). The CDR3 spans 14 residues. Trimming removed 6 bases from V and 3 bases from J; junction bases left unmatched: 4. As DNA, the CDR3 is TGTGCCAGCAGGCGGGGACAGGACAATCAGCCCCAGCATTTT. This sequence encodes CASRRGQDNQPQHF.

CDR3 sequence reads: CASSRTATNEKLFF. The DNA for the CDR3 is TGTGCCAGCAGCAGGACAGCAACTAATGAAAAACTGTTTTTT. The gene calls are TRBV25-1 and TRBJ1-4, with D possibly being TRBD1 (6 bases). From germline, CDR1 is MGHDK and CDR2 SYGVNS. The V and J ends lost 6 bases and 0 bases respectively, with 8 bases between them. The CDR3 has 14 amino acids.

V is TRBV18 and J is TRBJ2-2; D is unclear. Trimming stripped 2 bases from V and 0 bases from J, with 10 bases between. The germline CDR1 and CDR2 sequences are KGHSH and LQKENI. CDR3 length equals 16 residues. This CDR3 is CASSPSAISNTGELFF. The DNA for the CDR3 is TGTGCCAGCTCACCATCGGCTATCTCGAACACCGGGGAGCTGTTTTTT.

J is TRBJ1-5 and V is TRBV19, with TRBD1 matching over 8 bases. Germline loops: CDR1 LNHDA, CDR2 SQIVND (reference sequence). The CDR3 contains 14 residues. The junction had 2 bases not matched to a gene; V was cut back by 4 bases and J by 3 bases. The CDR3 spells CASSTTGANQPQHF. For the CDR3, the DNA is TGTGCCAGTAGTACGACAGGGGCCAATCAGCCCCAGCATTTT.

V and J are TRBV27 and TRBJ2-7; the D is unclear. Germline CDR1 MNHEY, CDR2 SMNVEV (reference sequence). The CDR3 is made up of 17 amino acids. V was shortened by 4 bases and J by 3 bases, with 22 bases between the two germline ends. The CDR3 here is CASSYRQTGGRHYEQYF. In nucleotides, the CDR3 is TGTGCCAGCAGTTATCGGCAGACTGGTGGTAGGCACTACGAGCAGTACTTC.

The genes are TRBV20-1 and TRBJ2-4; TRBD1 matches 7 bases. From germline, CDR1 is DFQATT and CDR2 SNEGSKA (reference sequence). J lost 13 bases, V lost 2 bases, and 2 bases had no gene match. This CDR3 region has 10 residues. The CDR3 region is CSARSGGQYF. The CDR3 nucleotides read TGCAGTGCTAGATCAGGGGGACAGTACTTC.

This chain links TRBV5-8 with TRBJ1-2, with D unresolved. CDR3 size: 13 residues. CDR1 and CDR2 from the germline V gene are SGHTS and YDEGEE. Deletions cut 0 bases from V and 3 bases from J, with 6 bases between. The DNA for the CDR3 is TGTGCCAGCAGCTTGGGGGGTGACTATGGCTACACCTTC. It is translated as CASSLGGDYGYTF. The complete variable domain, with remaining parts taken from reference TRBV5-8 and TRBJ1-2, reads EAGVTQSPTHLIKTRGQQATLRCSPISGHTSVYWYQQALGLGLQFLLWYDEGEERNRGNFPPRFSGRQFPNYSSELNVNALELEDSALYLCASSLGGDYGYTFGSGTRLTVV.

The J gene is TRBJ2-3, the V gene TRBV27; tentative D call: TRBD2 (6 bases). V was cut by 7 bases and J by 4 bases, with 30 bases left in between. This CDR3 region has 19 residues. Per germline, CDR1 MNHEY and CDR2 SMNVEV (reference sequence). The CDR3 bases are TGTGCCAGCATCCCGGGACGGGGACCTAGCGCACAACTTCCAGATACGCAGTATTTT. It translates to CASIPGRGPSAQLPDTQYF.

The chain links TRBV6-5 to TRBJ1-6, with a possible D match to TRBD1 (5 bases). The V and J ends lost 6 bases and 7 bases respectively, with 16 bases between them. The CDR3 is 15 amino acids. CDR1 is MNHEY and CDR2 is SVGAGI in the germline V gene. The CDR3, as DNA: TGTGCCAGCAGCCGTGAGGGGACTGAGAATTCACCCCTCCACTTT. This translates into CASSREGTENSPLHF.

This clone was observed a few times. This chain links TRBV20-1 with TRBJ2-1, with 9 nucleotides matching TRBD2. With V trimmed by 6 bases and J by 6 bases, 9 bases remained unmatched. In germline, CDR1 is DFQATT, CDR2 SNEGSKA (reference sequence). CDR3 length: 14 amino acids. The CDR3 DNA is TGCAGTGCGAGTATAGCGGGAGTAGTCAATGAGCAGTTCTTC. This sequence encodes CSASIAGVVNEQFF.

The J gene is TRBJ1-6, the V gene TRBV6-4; 8 bases map to TRBD1. CDR1 and CDR2 from the germline V gene are MRHNA and SNTAGT. V lost 6 bases, J lost 10 bases, and 5 bases stayed unmatched. There are 13 residues in the CDR3. This CDR3 is CASSLTGDSPLHF. The DNA of the CDR3 is TGTGCCAGCAGCCTGACAGGGGACTCACCCCTCCACTTT.

This chain joins TRBV11-2 and TRBJ2-3; D call uncertain. The germline CDR1 and CDR2 sequences are SGHAT and FQNNGV. CDR3 size: 16 residues. V was clipped by 4 bases and J by 2 bases, with 16 bases between them. The CDR3 is CASSSYPADFTDTQYF. The CDR3 region has the DNA TGTGCCAGCAGCTCCTACCCGGCGGATTTCACAGATACGCAGTATTTT.

The chain carries TRBV28 and TRBJ2-3, with D unclear. The CDR3 sequence is 14 residues long. CDR1 is MDHEN, CDR2 SYDVKM, per germline. V was cut by 3 bases and J by 2 bases, with 9 bases left in between. CDR3 in DNA: TGTGCCAGCAGTTTGGCCCATCTCACAGATACGCAGTATTTT. It is translated as CASSLAHLTDTQYF.

This chain joins TRBV19 and TRBJ2-1, with 10 bases aligning to TRBD2. The J segment lost 0 bases and the V segment lost 6 bases, leaving 5 bases of the junction unmatched. The V gene's germline CDR1 is LNHDA and CDR2 SQIVND (reference sequence). This CDR3 has 16 residues. DNA of the CDR3: TGTGCCAGTAGCCCACTAGCGGGACCCTCCTACAATGAGCAGTTCTTC. Its protein is CASSPLAGPSYNEQFF.

This clone was observed a few times. The chain joins TRBV27 to TRBJ1-5; no clear D gene. Trimming shortened V by 3 bases and J by 7 bases, and 10 bases separated the two germline ends. The CDR3 extends over 13 amino acids. Germline CDR1 reads MNHEY; CDR2 reads SMNVEV (reference sequence). The CDR3 here is CASSFGVDQPQHF. Written as DNA, the CDR3 is TGTGCCAGCAGTTTCGGAGTGGACCAGCCCCAGCATTTT.

The chain combines TRBV5-8 with TRBJ2-5; TRBD1 aligns across 10 bases. J lost 10 bases, V lost 4 bases, and 7 bases had no gene match. The CDR3 has 13 residues. The germline CDR1 and CDR2 sequences are SGHTS and YDEGEE. The CDR3 reads CASSPDRGKVQYF. The CDR3 region has the DNA TGTGCCAGCAGCCCGGACAGGGGGAAGGTCCAGTACTTC.

The chain employs TRBV6-2 or TRBV6-3 and TRBJ2-3; 15 positions match TRBD2. CDR3 length equals 15 residues. CDR1 and CDR2 (germline): MNHEY, SVGEGT. Trimming removed 6 bases from V and 11 bases from J; junction bases left unmatched: 9. The CDR3 protein is CASSRTSGRGQRQYF. Here the CDR3 DNA reads TGTGCCAGCAGCCGGACTAGCGGGAGGGGTCAAAGGCAGTATTTT.

The J gene is TRBJ2-1, the V gene TRBV7-3, with 8 bases lining up with TRBD2. Per germline, CDR1 SGHTA and CDR2 FQGTGA. Trimming at V came to 4 bases and at J to 4 bases, leaving 9 bases not matched to a gene. The CDR3 totals 16 residues. The CDR3 DNA sequence: TGTGCCAGCAGCTCCCTCCCGGGGGGGAATTACAATGAGCAGTTCTTC. Translation gives CASSSLPGGNYNEQFF.

The V and J genes are TRBV4-2 and TRBJ2-7; 13 positions agree with TRBD2. Germline V CDR1 and CDR2: LGHNA, YNFKEQ. The CDR3 is 16 amino acids. V shed 2 bases and J 2 bases; nucleotides not matched to a gene: 3. The CDR3 sequence: CASSQLGTSGAYEQYF. DNA for the CDR3: TGTGCCAGCAGCCAACTAGGGACTAGCGGGGCCTACGAGCAGTACTTC.